Listed below are T cell receptor beta chains from one sample, sequenced in a study of cytomegalovirus exposure and HLA in healthy donors. Data came from immunoSEQ multiplex PCR; TCRdb stores just in-frame clones and leaves some out. The sample lists approximately 110,000 clones, roughly 70% occurring once. Sequencing was carried out using PBMCs. Every receptor here comes from a man aged 40-50 years in good health and CMV-seronegative. CDR3s include the opening cysteine and the closing phenylalanine or tryptophan. The D gene is left open where the match is weak. The size entry is marked missing in some rows and otherwise reads once, few, many or a size class.

>TRBV25-1|TRBD1|-|TRBJ1-5
TGTGCCAGCAGTGAACAGGGGGCTGAACAGCCCCAGCATTTT
CASSEQGAEQPQHF
>TRBV7-9|-|-|TRBJ1-1
TGTGCCAGCAGCTTACCTGGGACTCCAGAAGCTTTCTTT
CASSLPGTPEAFF
>TRBV29-1|-|-|TRBJ2-5
TGCAGCGTTGCCCGGGGGTTCAGAGAGACCCAGTACTTC
CSVARGFRETQYF
>TRBV28|-|-|TRBJ1-3
TGTGCCAGCAGTTTGCGGAGGGACTCTGGAAACACCATATATTTT
CASSLRRDSGNTIYF
>TRBV28|-|-|TRBJ1-4
TGTGCCAGCAGTTTGGAGGGTTTGGAAAAACTGTTTTTT
CASSLEGLEKLFF
>TRBV19|-|-|TRBJ2-1
TGTGCCAGTAGTGGAGGACGGATCTACAATGAGCAGTTCTTC
CASSGGRIYNEQFF
>TRBV11-2|TRBD2|-|TRBJ2-4
TGTGCCAGCAGCTACCAGCCTAGCGGGACGGACATTCAGTACTTC
CASSYQPSGTDIQYF
>TRBV4-1|-|-|TRBJ2-2
TGCGCCAGCAGCCAAGGGGAGGCCGGGGAGCTGTTTTTT
CASSQGEAGELFF
>TRBV28|TRBD1|-|TRBJ2-5
TGTGCCAGCCGCCCGGGACAGGGGGTGGTTAAGGAGACCCAGTACTTC
CASRPGQGVVKETQYF
>TRBV5-6|-|-|TRBJ1-4
TGTGCCAGCAGCTGGCGACAGGCATATTCCAATGAAAAACTGTTTTTT
CASSWRQAYSNEKLFF
>TRBV6-6|TRBD1|-|TRBJ1-2
TGTGCCAGTACGGTGGAGGGACAGGGGGTAGGTGGCTACACCTTC
CASTVEGQGVGGYTF
>TRBV7-8|-|-|TRBJ2-1
TGTGCCAGCAGCCTTTTCGACACATTATCCTACAATGAGCAGTTCTTC
CASSLFDTLSYNEQFF
>TRBV19|-|-|TRBJ1-2
TGTGCCAGTAGTATGGTGGGGCCTTACTATGGCTACACCTTC
CASSMVGPYYGYTF
>TRBV9|TRBD1|-|TRBJ2-7
TGTGCCAGCAGCCTCCGGGACAGGGCGTACGAGCAGTACTTC
CASSLRDRAYEQYF
>TRBV2|TRBD1|-|TRBJ2-7
TGTGCCAGCGGGGACAGCTCCTACGAGCAGTACTTC
CASGDSSYEQYF
>TRBV19|-|once|TRBJ1-2
TGTGCCAGTAGTATAGTAGGGGCACTCCTCGATGGCTACACCTTC
CASSIVGALLDGYTF
>TRBV9|-|few|TRBJ1-2
TGTGCCAGCAGCGTAGTTAGCGGGTCAAATGGCTACACCTTC
CASSVVSGSNGYTF
>TRBV2|-|-|TRBJ1-2
TGTGCCAGCAGTGATTATGCTGACCGAACAGCAGCTAACTATGGCTACACCTTC
CASSDYADRTAANYGYTF
>TRBV6-5|-|-|TRBJ2-4
TGTGCCAGCAGTTTTGTGGGGCAGGGGAACATTCAGTACTTC
CASSFVGQGNIQYF
>TRBV7-6|-|-|TRBJ1-5
TGTGCCAGCAGCTCTGGCCCCAGTCTTGGCAATCAGCCCCAGCATTTT
CASSSGPSLGNQPQHF
>TRBV19|TRBD2|-|TRBJ2-7
TGTGCCAGTAGTATCGGGACTAGCGGACTCTACGAGCAGTACTTC
CASSIGTSGLYEQYF
>TRBV6-1|-|-|TRBJ1-2
TGTGCCAGCATGACTACAGATAACTATGGCTACACCTTC
CASMTTDNYGYTF
>TRBV7-9|TRBD2|-|TRBJ2-7
TGTGCCAGCAGCTTAGGGGGGGGGTTCTACGAGCAGTACTTC
CASSLGGGFYEQYF
>TRBV15|TRBD1|-|TRBJ1-1
TGTGCCACCAGCAGACTTACCGATATACAGGGGGCGATTGAAGCTTTCTTT
CATSRLTDIQGAIEAFF
>TRBV6-1|-|-|TRBJ1-2
TGTGCCAGCAGTTTAAACAGGGAGCCACTCTATGGCTACACCTTC
CASSLNREPLYGYTF
>TRBV5-1|-|-|TRBJ1-2
TGCGCCGGAGGGTACTATGGCTACACCTTC
CAGGYYGYTF
>TRBV5-6|-|-|TRBJ2-7
TGTGCCAGCAGCTCGGACAGTTACGAGCAGTACTTC
CASSSDSYEQYF
>TRBV4-2|TRBD1|few|TRBJ2-1
TGTGCCAGCAGCCAACCAGACAGGGGGGCCTACAATGAGCAGTTCTTC
CASSQPDRGAYNEQFF
>TRBV28|-|once|TRBJ1-2
TGTGCCACAACAGGGCCCTTATATGGCTACACCTTC
CATTGPLYGYTF
>TRBV28|-|-|TRBJ2-1
TGTGCCAGCAGTTTCTATGGACGTTCTCGGGGGTACAATGAGCAGTTCTTC
CASSFYGRSRGYNEQFF
>TRBV5-1|TRBD2|-|TRBJ2-7
TGCGCCAGCAGTTTATCTAGCGGGAGATACGAGCAGTACTTC
CASSLSSGRYEQYF
>TRBV7-9|-|-|TRBJ1-1
TGTGCCAGCACCGTGGGGGGAAGTGAAGCTTTCTTT
CASTVGGSEAFF
>TRBV7-3|TRBD1|once|TRBJ2-1
TGTGCCAGCAGCTTGACCGGACAGGGGGGAGATGAGCAGTTCTTC
CASSLTGQGGDEQFF
>TRBV10-1|-|few|TRBJ1-2
TGCGCCAGCAGTGAGGACAGCTATGGCTACACCTTC
CASSEDSYGYTF
>TRBV12-5|TRBD1|-|TRBJ2-1
TGTGCTAGTGGTGAACCGGGACAGGGGAACAATGAGCAGTTCTTC
CASGEPGQGNNEQFF
>TRBV7-2|TRBD2|-|TRBJ2-3
TGTGCCAGCAGCTCCAAACTAGCGGGGGGCCCAGATACGCAGTATTTT
CASSSKLAGGPDTQYF
>TRBV6-5|TRBD2|-|TRBJ2-1
TGTGCCAGCCGTTCAGGGCGGGAGAACAATGAGCAGTTCTTC
CASRSGRENNEQFF
>TRBV10-3|-|-|TRBJ2-7
TGTGCCACCGGGGGGCCCCGACCCCTATTCGAGCAGTACTTC
CATGGPRPLFEQYF